This T cell receptor (beta chain) is drawn from a study of blood T cell repertoires in COVID-19. About the study: Samples of COVID-19 (acute and convalescent) were obtained from the United States, Italy and Spain.

Methods used by the authors: Estimation of nucleated cell counts was performed using reference gene primer amplification. The protocol was immunoSEQ multiplex PCR, while the TCRdb copy is restricted to in-frame clones and leaves out a portion. V, J and clone size reflect that table, while D and trimming were determined from the DNA. The table lists about 220,000 clones, about four fifths of them singletons. The CDR3 has 16 residues. V shed 0 bases and J shed 1 base, with 10 bases lying between them. Germline values: CDR1 SGHRS, CDR2 YFSETQ. The sample comprised peripheral blood. The TCR comes from a woman in her sixties or seventies with acute or convalescent COVID-19. V and J are TRBV5-1 and TRBJ1-4; possible D gene TRBD1, 5 bases. The CDR3 region is CASSLEGGGTNEKLFF. CDR3 nucleotide sequence: TGCGCCAGCAGCTTGGAAGGCGGGGGAACTAATGAAAAACTGTTTTTT.